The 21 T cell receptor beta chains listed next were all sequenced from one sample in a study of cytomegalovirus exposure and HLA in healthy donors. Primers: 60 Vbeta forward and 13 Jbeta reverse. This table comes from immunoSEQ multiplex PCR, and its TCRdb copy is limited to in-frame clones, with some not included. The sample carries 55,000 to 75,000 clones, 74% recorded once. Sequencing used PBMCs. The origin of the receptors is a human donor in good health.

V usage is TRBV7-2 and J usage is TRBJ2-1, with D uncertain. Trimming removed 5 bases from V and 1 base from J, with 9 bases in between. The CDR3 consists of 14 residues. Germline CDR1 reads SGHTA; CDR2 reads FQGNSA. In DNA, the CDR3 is TGTGCCAGCAGCCGGTCCGTATCCTACAATGAGCAGTTCTTC. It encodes CASSRSVSYNEQFF.

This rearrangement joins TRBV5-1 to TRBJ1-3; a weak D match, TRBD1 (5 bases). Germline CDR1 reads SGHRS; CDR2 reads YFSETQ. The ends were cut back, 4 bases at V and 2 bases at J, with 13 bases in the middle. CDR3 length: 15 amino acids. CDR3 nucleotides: TGCGCCAGCAGCCTGGTAGGGGTCCCTGGAAACACCATATATTTT. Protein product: CASSLVGVPGNTIYF.

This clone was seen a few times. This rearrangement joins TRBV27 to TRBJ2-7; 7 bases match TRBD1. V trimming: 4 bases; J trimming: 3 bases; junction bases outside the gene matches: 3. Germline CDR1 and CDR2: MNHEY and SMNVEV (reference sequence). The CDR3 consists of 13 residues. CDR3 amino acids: CASSSGQIYEQYF. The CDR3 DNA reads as TGTGCCAGCAGTTCGGGACAGATCTACGAGCAGTACTTC.

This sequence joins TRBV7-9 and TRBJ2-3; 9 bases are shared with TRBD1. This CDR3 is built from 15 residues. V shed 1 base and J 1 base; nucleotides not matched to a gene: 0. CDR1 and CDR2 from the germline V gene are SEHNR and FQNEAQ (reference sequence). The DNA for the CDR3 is TGTGCCAGCAGCTTAGGACAGGGGGGCACAGATACGCAGTATTTT. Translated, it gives CASSLGQGGTDTQYF.

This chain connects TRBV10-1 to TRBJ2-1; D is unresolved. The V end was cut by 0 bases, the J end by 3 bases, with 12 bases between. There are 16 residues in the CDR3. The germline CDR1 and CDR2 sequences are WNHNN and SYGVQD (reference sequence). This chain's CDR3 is CASSESKSPGYNEQFF. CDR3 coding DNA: TGCGCCAGCAGTGAGTCGAAATCCCCCGGCTACAATGAGCAGTTCTTC.

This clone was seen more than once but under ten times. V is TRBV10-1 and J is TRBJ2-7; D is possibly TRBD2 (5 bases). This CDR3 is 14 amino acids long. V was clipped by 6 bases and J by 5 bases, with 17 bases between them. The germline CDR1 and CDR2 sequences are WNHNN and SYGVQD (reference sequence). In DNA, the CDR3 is TGCGCCAGCAGCCCCGGGCTAGCAGGCGACGAGCAGTACTTC. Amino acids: CASSPGLAGDEQYF.

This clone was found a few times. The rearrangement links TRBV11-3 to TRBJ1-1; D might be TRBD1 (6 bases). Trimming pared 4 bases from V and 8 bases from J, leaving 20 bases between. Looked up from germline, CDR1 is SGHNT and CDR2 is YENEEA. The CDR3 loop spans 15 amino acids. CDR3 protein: CASSSRQAFSAEAFF. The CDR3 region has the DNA TGTGCCAGCAGCTCAAGACAGGCCTTTTCAGCCGAAGCTTTCTTT.

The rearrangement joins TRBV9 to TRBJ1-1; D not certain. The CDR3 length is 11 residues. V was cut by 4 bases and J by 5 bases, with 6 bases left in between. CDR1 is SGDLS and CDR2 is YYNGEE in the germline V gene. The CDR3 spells CASSPQTEAFF. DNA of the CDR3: TGTGCCAGCAGCCCTCAGACTGAAGCTTTCTTT.

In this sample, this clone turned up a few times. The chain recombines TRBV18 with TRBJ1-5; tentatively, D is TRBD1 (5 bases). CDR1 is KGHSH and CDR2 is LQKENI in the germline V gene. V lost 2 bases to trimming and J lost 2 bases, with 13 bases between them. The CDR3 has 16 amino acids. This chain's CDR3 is CASSPGLGVGNQPQHF. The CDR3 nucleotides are TGTGCCAGCTCACCAGGGCTAGGGGTAGGCAATCAGCCCCAGCATTTT.

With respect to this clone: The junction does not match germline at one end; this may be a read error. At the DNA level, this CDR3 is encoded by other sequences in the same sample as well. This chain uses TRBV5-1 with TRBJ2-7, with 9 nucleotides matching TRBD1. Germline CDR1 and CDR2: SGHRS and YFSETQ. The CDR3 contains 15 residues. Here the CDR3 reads CASSLEGQGSNEQYF. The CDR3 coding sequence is TGCGCCAGCAGCTTGGAGGGACAGGGCTCCAACGAGCAGTACTTC.

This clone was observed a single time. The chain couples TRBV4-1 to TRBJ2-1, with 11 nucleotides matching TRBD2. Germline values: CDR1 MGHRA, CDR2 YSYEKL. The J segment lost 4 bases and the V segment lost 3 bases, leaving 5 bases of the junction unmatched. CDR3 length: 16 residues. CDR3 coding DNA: TGCGCCAGCAGCCAGGGACTAGCGGAAATTTACAATGAGCAGTTCTTC. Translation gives CASSQGLAEIYNEQFF.

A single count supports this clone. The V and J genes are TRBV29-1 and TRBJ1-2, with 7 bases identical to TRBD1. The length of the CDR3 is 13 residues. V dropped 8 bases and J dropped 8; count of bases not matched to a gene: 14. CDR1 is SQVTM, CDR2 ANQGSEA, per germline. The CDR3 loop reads CSLGDRERWGYTF. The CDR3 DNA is TGCAGCCTCGGTGACAGGGAACGGTGGGGCTACACCTTC.

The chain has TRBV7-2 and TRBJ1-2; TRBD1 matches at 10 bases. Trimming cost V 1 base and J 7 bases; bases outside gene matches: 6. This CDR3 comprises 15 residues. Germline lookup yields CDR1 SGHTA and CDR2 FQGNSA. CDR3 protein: CASSLGVDRGLGYTF. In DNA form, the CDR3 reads TGTGCCAGCAGCTTAGGGGTAGACAGGGGGCTTGGCTACACCTTC.

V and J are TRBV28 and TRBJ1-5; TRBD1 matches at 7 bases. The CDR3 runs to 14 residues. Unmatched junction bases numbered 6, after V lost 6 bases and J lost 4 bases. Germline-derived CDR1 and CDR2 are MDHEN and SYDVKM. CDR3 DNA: TGTGCCAGCAGCCCCGGGACAGAAAATCAGCCCCAGCATTTT. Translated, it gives CASSPGTENQPQHF.

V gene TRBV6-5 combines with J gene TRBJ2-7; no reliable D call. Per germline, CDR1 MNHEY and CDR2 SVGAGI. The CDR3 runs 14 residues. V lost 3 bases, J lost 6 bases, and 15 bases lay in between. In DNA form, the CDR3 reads TGTGCCAGCAGTTATCTTACTGCTAGGAGCGAGCAGTACTTC. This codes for CASSYLTARSEQYF.

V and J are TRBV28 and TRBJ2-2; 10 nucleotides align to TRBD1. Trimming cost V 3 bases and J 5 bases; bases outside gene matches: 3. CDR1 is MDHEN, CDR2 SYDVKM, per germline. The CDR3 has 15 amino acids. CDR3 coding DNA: TGTGCCAGCAGTTTCGCGGGACAGGGGACCGGGGAGCTGTTTTTT. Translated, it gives CASSFAGQGTGELFF. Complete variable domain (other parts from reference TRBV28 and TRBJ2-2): DVKVTQSSRYLVKRTGEKVFLECVQDMDHENMFWYRQDPGLGLRLIYFSYDVKMKEKGDIPEGYSVSREKKERFSLILESASTNQTSMYLCASSFAGQGTGELFFGEGSRLTVL.

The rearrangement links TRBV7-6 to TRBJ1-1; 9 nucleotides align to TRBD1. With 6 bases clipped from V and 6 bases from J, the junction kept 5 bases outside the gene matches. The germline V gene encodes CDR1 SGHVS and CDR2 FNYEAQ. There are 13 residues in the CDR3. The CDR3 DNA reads TGTGCCAGCAGAGCCGGGACAGGGTCTGAAGCTTTCTTT. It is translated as CASRAGTGSEAFF.

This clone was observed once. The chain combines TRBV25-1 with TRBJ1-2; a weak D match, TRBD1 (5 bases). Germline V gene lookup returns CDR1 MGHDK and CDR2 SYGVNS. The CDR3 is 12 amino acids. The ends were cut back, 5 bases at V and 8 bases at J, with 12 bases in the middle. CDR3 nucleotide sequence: TGTGCCAGCAGTCCCGGGACTTGGGGCTACACCTTC. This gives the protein CASSPGTWGYTF.

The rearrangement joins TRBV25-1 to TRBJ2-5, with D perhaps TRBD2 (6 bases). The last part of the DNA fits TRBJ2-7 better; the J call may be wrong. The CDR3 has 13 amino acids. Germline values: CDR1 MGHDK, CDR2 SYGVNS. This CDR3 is CASSGRGRYEQYF. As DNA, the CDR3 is TGTGCCAGCAGTGGCCGGGGGAGGTACGAGCAGTACTTC.

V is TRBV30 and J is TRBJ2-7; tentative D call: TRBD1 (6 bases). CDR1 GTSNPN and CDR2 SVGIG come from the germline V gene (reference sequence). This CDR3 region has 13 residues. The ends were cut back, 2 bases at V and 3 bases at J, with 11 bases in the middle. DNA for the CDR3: TGTGCCTGGAGTCAACAGGGCGGCTACGAGCAGTACTTC. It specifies CAWSQQGGYEQYF.

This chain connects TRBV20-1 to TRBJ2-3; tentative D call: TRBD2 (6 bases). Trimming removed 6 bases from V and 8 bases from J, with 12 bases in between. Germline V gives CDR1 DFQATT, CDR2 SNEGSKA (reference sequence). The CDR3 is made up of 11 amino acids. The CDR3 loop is CSARGEATQYF. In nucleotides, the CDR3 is TGCAGTGCCCGCGGGGAGGCTACGCAGTATTTT.